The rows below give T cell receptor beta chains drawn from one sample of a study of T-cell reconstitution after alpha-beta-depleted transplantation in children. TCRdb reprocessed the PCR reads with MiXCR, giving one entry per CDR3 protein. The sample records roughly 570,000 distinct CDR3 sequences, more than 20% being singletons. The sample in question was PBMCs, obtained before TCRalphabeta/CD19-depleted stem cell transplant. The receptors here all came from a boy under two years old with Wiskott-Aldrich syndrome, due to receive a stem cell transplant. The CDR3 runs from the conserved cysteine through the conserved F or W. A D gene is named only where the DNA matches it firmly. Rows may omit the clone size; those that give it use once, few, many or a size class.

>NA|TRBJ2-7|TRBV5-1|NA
TGCGCCAGCAGCTTGGAGGCAGGAGATTCCTACGAGCAGTACTTC
CASSLEAGDSYEQYF
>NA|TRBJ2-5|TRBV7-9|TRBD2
TGTGCCAGCAGCTTAATTGCGGGAGGGCCTAAAGAGACCCAGTACTTC
CASSLIAGGPKETQYF
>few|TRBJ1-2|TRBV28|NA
TGTGCCAGTAGGAGGAAGAGTTACTATGGCTACACCTTC
CASRRKSYYGYTF
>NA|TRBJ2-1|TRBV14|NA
TGTGCCAGCAGCCAACAACTTTACAATGAGCAGTTCTTC
CASSQQLYNEQFF
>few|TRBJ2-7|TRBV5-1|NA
TGCGCCAGCAGCTTGAATGGGGCCTACGAGCAGTACTTC
CASSLNGAYEQYF
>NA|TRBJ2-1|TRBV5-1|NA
TGCGCCAGCAGCCCCGGAGTAGCGCTTTACAATGAGCAGTTCTTC
CASSPGVALYNEQFF
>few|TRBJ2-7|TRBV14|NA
TGTGCCAGCAGCCAAAGGCCCTACGAGCAGTACTTC
CASSQRPYEQYF
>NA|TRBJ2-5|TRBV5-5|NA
TGTGCCAGCAGCTTCCAGAGGGAAGAGACCCATTACTTC
CASSFQREETHYF
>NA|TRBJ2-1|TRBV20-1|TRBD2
TGCAGTGCTAGACGTAGCGGGGGTGGTGAGCAGTTCTTC
CSARRSGGGEQFF
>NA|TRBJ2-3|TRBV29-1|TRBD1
TGCAGCGTCCAGGTCGGCCAGGGGGCAGATACGCAGTATTTT
CSVQVGQGADTQYF
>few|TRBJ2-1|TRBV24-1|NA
TGTGCCACCCGCCATCTTTGTAGGAATCTCTTGGATGAGCAGTTCTTC
CATRHLCRNLLDEQFF
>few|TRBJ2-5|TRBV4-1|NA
TGCGCCAGCAGCCAACTTCCCGGCGAGACCCAGTACTTC
CASSQLPGETQYF
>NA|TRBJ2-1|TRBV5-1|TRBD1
TGCGCCAGCAGCTCGTCTACGGGACAGGGAGGTGAGCAGTTCTTC
CASSSSTGQGGEQFF
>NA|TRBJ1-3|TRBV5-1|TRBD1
TGCGCCAGCAGCTTGGGTACAGGGGATCCCTCTGGAAACACCATATATTTT
CASSLGTGDPSGNTIYF
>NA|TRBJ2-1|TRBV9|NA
TGTGCCAGCAGCGTGGTTGACAGGTCCTACAATGAGCAGTTCTTC
CASSVVDRSYNEQFF
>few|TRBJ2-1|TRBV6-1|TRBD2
TGTGCCAGCAGGCGGGGACTAGCGGGAGGTGAGCAGTTCTTC
CASRRGLAGGEQFF
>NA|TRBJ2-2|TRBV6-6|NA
TGTGCCAGCAGTTACCTATACACCGGGGAGCTGTTTTTT
CASSYLYTGELFF
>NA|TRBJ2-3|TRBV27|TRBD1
TGTGCCAGCAGCTGGACAGGGGGCTGGGGAGATACGCAGTATTTT
CASSWTGGWGDTQYF
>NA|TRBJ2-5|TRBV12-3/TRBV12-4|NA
TGTGCCAGCAGACCGTCCCAGGTCCAAGAGACCCAGTACTTC
CASRPSQVQETQYF
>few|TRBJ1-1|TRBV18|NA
TGTGCCAGCTCAACCCAAAGGACTGAAGCTTTCTTT
CASSTQRTEAFF
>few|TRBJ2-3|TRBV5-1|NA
TGCGCCAGCAGCGCGGAGAGGACGTGGGATACGCAGTATTTT
CASSAERTWDTQYF
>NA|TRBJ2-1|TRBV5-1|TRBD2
TGCGCCAGCAGCTTCGGTCTAGCGGGAGATGGGAATGAGCAGTTCTTC
CASSFGLAGDGNEQFF
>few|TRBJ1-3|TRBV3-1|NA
TGTGCCAGCAGCCCCCCGAGAGTTACACAAGGCTCTGGAAACACCATATATTTT
CASSPPRVTQGSGNTIYF
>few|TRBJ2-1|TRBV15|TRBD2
TGTGCCACCAGCAGCCGGACTAGCGGAAACAATGAGCAGTTCTTC
CATSSRTSGNNEQFF